Following are 20 T cell receptor beta chains from one sample sequenced in a study of blood T cell repertoires in COVID-19. Clones were read by immunoSEQ multiplex PCR, and TCRdb kept only the in-frame ones, dropping some. The repertoire holds some 210,000 clones, with 70% to 90% as singletons. The source material was peripheral blood. The receptors were gathered from a woman aged 40 to 55 with acute or convalescent COVID-19.

This clone occurred a few times. V and J are TRBV10-3 and TRBJ1-6; 7 bases align to TRBD1. V shed 6 bases and J 5 bases; nucleotides not matched to a gene: 1. CDR3 length: 13 residues. The V gene's germline CDR1 is ENHRY and CDR2 SYGVKD. Written as DNA, the CDR3 is TGTGCCATCAGAGGACAGGATAATTCACCCCTCCACTTT. Its translation: CAIRGQDNSPLHF.

The chain combines TRBV6-1 with TRBJ2-3; maybe TRBD1 (5 bases). Germline loops: CDR1 MNHNS, CDR2 SASEGT. Trimming shortened V by 2 bases and J by 2 bases, and 8 bases separated the two germline ends. The CDR3 consists of 14 residues. The CDR3 spells CASSEQGDTDTQYF. In DNA form, the CDR3 reads TGTGCCAGCAGTGAACAGGGTGACACAGATACGCAGTATTTT.

This clone was seen only once. This chain links TRBV28 with TRBJ1-5; 8 positions agree with TRBD1. Germline CDR1 MDHEN, CDR2 SYDVKM. Losses at the gene ends were 6 bases for V and 3 bases for J; bases not matched to a gene: 7. CDR3 length: 15 amino acids. CDR3 loop: CASRSTGALNQPQHF. The DNA of the CDR3 is TGTGCCAGCAGATCGACAGGGGCGCTCAATCAGCCCCAGCATTTT.

V and J are TRBV5-4 and TRBJ2-5, with D unresolved. V lost 0 bases and J lost 0, with 6 bases in between. CDR3 length: 14 amino acids. Germline CDR1 reads SGHNT; CDR2 reads YYREEE (reference sequence). This CDR3 is CASSLAPYQETQYF. In DNA form, the CDR3 reads TGTGCCAGCAGCTTGGCCCCTTACCAAGAGACCCAGTACTTC.

This sequence joins TRBV4-2 and TRBJ1-2; 7 bases agree with TRBD1. Germline CDR1 and CDR2: LGHNA and YNFKEQ. Trimming removed 2 bases from V and 0 bases from J; junction bases left unmatched: 6. This CDR3 has 16 amino acids. The CDR3 loop reads CASSQSQGPSNYGYTF. The DNA of the CDR3 is TGTGCCAGCAGCCAATCACAGGGGCCCTCTAACTATGGCTACACCTTC.

J is TRBJ1-2 and V is TRBV10-3, with 9 bases that match TRBD1. CDR1 ENHRY and CDR2 SYGVKD come from the germline V gene. The trim removed 7 bases at V and 5 bases at J, leaving 5 bases unmatched. CDR3 size: 13 residues. CDR3 sequence (DNA): TGTGCCATCAAGGGGACAGGGTCATATGGCTACACCTTC. This sequence encodes CAIKGTGSYGYTF.

V usage is TRBV7-2 and J usage is TRBJ2-7; 7 bases are a match to TRBD1. This CDR3 is built from 13 residues. V was pared by 5 bases and J by 3 bases, with 4 bases of the junction left unmatched. From germline, CDR1 is SGHTA and CDR2 FQGNSA. The CDR3 sequence: CASSRNRGYEQYV. For the CDR3, the DNA is TGTGCCAGCAGCCGGAACAGGGGCTACGAGCAGTACGTC.

This sequence joins TRBV6-6 and TRBJ1-5; a possible D gene is TRBD1 (6 bases). The CDR3 totals 16 residues. V shed 7 bases and J shed 3 bases, with 19 bases lying between them. Per the germline V gene, CDR1 is MNHNY and CDR2 is SVGAGI (reference sequence). CDR3 residues: CASTQGQRGFNQPQHF. The CDR3 DNA sequence: TGTGCCAGCACCCAAGGACAGCGGGGATTCAATCAGCCCCAGCATTTT.

The V gene is TRBV18, the J gene TRBJ1-6, with a tentative D call TRBD1 (5 bases). This CDR3 has 17 residues. The germline V gene has CDR1 KGHSH and CDR2 LQKENI. Trimming cost V 0 bases and J 4 bases, with 13 bases left between them. This CDR3 is CASSPPSRGIYNSPLHF. CDR3 bases: TGTGCCAGCTCACCACCCTCGCGGGGGATTTATAATTCACCCCTCCACTTT.

V is TRBV2 and J is TRBJ1-5; maybe TRBD1 (5 bases). The CDR3 is 15 amino acids. Germline-derived CDR1 and CDR2 are SNHLY and FYNNEI. Trimming cost V 2 bases and J 4 bases, with 12 bases left between them. CDR3 residues: CASSEQGLRNQPQHF. The CDR3 DNA follows: TGTGCCAGCAGTGAACAGGGTTTGAGAAATCAGCCCCAGCATTTT.

This rearrangement joins TRBV5-6 to TRBJ1-1; D possibly corresponds to TRBD1 (5 bases). Trimming stripped 4 bases from V and 4 bases from J, with 17 bases between. The CDR3 sequence is 15 residues long. Per germline, CDR1 SGHDT and CDR2 YYEEEE. CDR3 loop: CASSLLVGEATEAFF. The CDR3 region has the DNA TGTGCCAGCAGCCTATTGGTGGGGGAGGCCACTGAAGCTTTCTTT.

V gene TRBV6-6 combines with J gene TRBJ2-1; possibly TRBD1 for D (6 bases). The CDR3 is 12 amino acids. Germline lookup yields CDR1 MNHNY and CDR2 SVGAGI (reference sequence). Trimming pared 6 bases from V and 10 bases from J, leaving 13 bases between. The CDR3 sequence: CASRIQGSEQFF. CDR3 in DNA: TGTGCCAGCAGAATACAGGGTTCAGAGCAGTTCTTC.

The CDR3 nucleotides are TGCGCCAGCAGCTTGGCGCCTAGCGGGGAGTTATACAATGAGCAGTTCTTC. Translating gives CASSLAPSGELYNEQFF. This chain joins TRBV5-1 and TRBJ2-1; 9 bases are a match to TRBD2. V dropped 0 bases and J dropped 4; count of bases not matched to a gene: 8. Germline values: CDR1 SGHRS, CDR2 YFSETQ. The CDR3 contains 17 residues. Full variable domain (rest looked up from reference TRBV5-1 and TRBJ2-1): KAGVTQTPRYLIKTRGQQVTLSCSPISGHRSVSWYQQTPGQGLQFLFEYFSETQRNKGNFPGRFSGRQFSNSRSEMNVSTLELGDSALYLCASSLAPSGELYNEQFFGPGTRLTVL.

V usage is TRBV4-2 and J usage is TRBJ1-1; a weak D match, TRBD1 (6 bases). Per germline, CDR1 LGHNA and CDR2 YNFKEQ. CDR3 length: 15 residues. Trimming left V 4 bases short and J 1 base short, with 13 bases between. The DNA for the CDR3 is TGTGCCAGCAGCCTCGCCACAGGGAAGAACACTGAAGCTTTCTTT. It translates to CASSLATGKNTEAFF.

The chain uses TRBV6-1 and TRBJ1-1; the D is unclear. Deletions cut 0 bases from V and 5 bases from J, with 19 bases between. CDR1 and CDR2 (germline): MNHNS, SASEGT. The CDR3 sequence is 17 residues long. CDR3 DNA sequence: TGTGCCAGCAGTGAAGCGCTTCGGGGAGGGTGGGGAACTGAAGCTTTCTTT. It codes for CASSEALRGGWGTEAFF.

V and J are TRBV6-5 and TRBJ2-5, with D possibly TRBD1 on 6 matching bases. V was trimmed by 0 bases and J by 4 bases, leaving 9 bases between them. The CDR3 consists of 14 residues. CDR1 and CDR2 (germline): MNHEY, SVGAGI. In nucleotides, the CDR3 is TGTGCCAGCAGTTACTCTGAGACAGGAGAGACCCAGTACTTC. This encodes CASSYSETGETQYF.

This chain connects TRBV2 to TRBJ1-1, with 8 bases matching TRBD1. With 8 bases clipped from V and 11 bases from J, the junction kept 10 bases outside the gene matches. Germline V gives CDR1 SNHLY, CDR2 FYNNEI. The CDR3 loop spans 12 amino acids. The CDR3 DNA reads as TGTGCCAGCCGGGGACAGGCCGGTGTGGCTTTCTTT. Translating it yields CASRGQAGVAFF.

This clone was picked up one time. This chain connects TRBV13 to TRBJ1-1; D not certain. V lost 5 bases and J lost 11, with 18 bases in between. The CDR3 totals 13 residues. In germline, CDR1 is PRHDT, CDR2 FYEKMQ (reference sequence). CDR3 sequence (DNA): TGTGCCAGCAGCCTGCCAAGGGAGGCTACGGCTTTCTTT. As protein: CASSLPREATAFF.

The chain links TRBV9 to TRBJ1-5; possibly TRBD1 for D (5 bases). The CDR3 length is 17 residues. With 3 bases removed from V and 2 bases from J, the gap between germline ends came to 18 bases. Germline V lookup: CDR1 SGDLS, CDR2 YYNGEE. The CDR3 DNA sequence: TGTGCCAGCAGCGCCCGGACATTCCAACGGGGCAATCAGCCCCAGCATTTT. This gives the protein CASSARTFQRGNQPQHF.

The chain combines TRBV12-3 or TRBV12-4 with TRBJ1-5; TRBD1 matches 7 bases. J gave up 5 bases and V 6 bases, and 4 bases lay outside the gene matches. This CDR3 region has 13 residues. The CDR3, as DNA: TGTGCCAGCAGACAGGGGTACCATCAGCCCCAGCATTTT. Translated: CASRQGYHQPQHF.